The rows below give T cell receptor beta chains drawn from one sample of a study of blood T cell repertoires in COVID-19. Method: immunoSEQ multiplex PCR; TCRdb's copy keeps in-frame clones and lacks some. Of some 490,000 clones in the sample, approximately 85% were seen once. Sequencing input: peripheral blood. The receptors derive from a human donor in a cohort sampled during active COVID-19. Each CDR3 is given without its conserved first and last residue. The D gene is left open where the match is weak.

V gene	D gene	J gene	CDR3 protein
TRBV3-1/TRBV3-2	.	TRBJ2-3	ASTEGGGPSTDTQY
TRBV12-3/TRBV12-4	.	TRBJ2-7	ASSPDRAYEQY
TRBV19	.	TRBJ1-5	ASSIPHSSGQPQH
TRBV6-6	.	TRBJ1-1	ASAGTAPPVNTEAF
TRBV12-3/TRBV12-4	TRBD1	TRBJ1-2	ASSTGVAYGYT
TRBV5-1	.	TRBJ2-1	ASSSQGSEQF
TRBV5-3	.	TRBJ1-1	ARSLLCRIVSGGDTEAF
TRBV9	.	TRBJ2-3	ASSFSGRGTDTQY
TRBV7-2	TRBD1	TRBJ1-2	ASSWDRGRTT
TRBV5-5	TRBD1	TRBJ2-7	ASSFGGQAYEQY
TRBV19	.	TRBJ1-1	ASSIEGAGLGEAF
TRBV30	TRBD1	TRBJ2-2	ARTYDRVNTGELF
TRBV24-1	TRBD1	TRBJ1-1	ATSDSRQGGTEAF
TRBV27	.	TRBJ2-7	ASSWGGSSYEQY
TRBV2	TRBD1	TRBJ2-7	ASRSPGTGGYEQY
TRBV11-2	.	TRBJ2-1	ASSLDRGRENYNEQF
TRBV29-1	.	TRBJ1-1	SVGGGDATEAF
TRBV15	.	TRBJ2-1	ATRGFSGTNEQF
TRBV30	TRBD1	TRBJ1-2	AWSGPGQGSYGYT
TRBV19	.	TRBJ1-5	ASRALRDYSNQPQH
TRBV3-1/TRBV3-2	TRBD2	TRBJ2-1	ASSLPGTTYREQF
TRBV19	TRBD1	TRBJ2-5	ASSTGTGVGETQY
TRBV3-1/TRBV3-2	.	TRBJ2-7	ASRPGARVGEQY
TRBV9	.	TRBJ2-7	ASSRRVDSYEQY
TRBV7-8	TRBD2	TRBJ2-7	ASSLLAGAYEQY
TRBV18	.	TRBJ2-5	ASSPPEGQETQY
TRBV6-5	.	TRBJ1-5	ASSPTRSLPQH
TRBV6-5	.	TRBJ2-7	ASSSIGRDHYEQY
TRBV5-1	.	TRBJ2-5	ASSLYPQETQY
TRBV18	TRBD2	TRBJ2-3	ASSPIVSGSQRTQY
TRBV18	.	TRBJ2-5	ASSPTNRASGPETQY
TRBV5-6	TRBD1	TRBJ1-2	ASSLVEGARRNGYT
TRBV19	.	TRBJ2-5	ASSTQSQETQY
TRBV29-1	.	TRBJ1-4	SVARGQSNEKLF
TRBV7-2	.	TRBJ1-1	ASSRGLMTANTEAF
TRBV24-1	.	TRBJ1-5	ATSAVTLYNQPQH
TRBV20-1	TRBD2	TRBJ2-7	SASQRTRAVYEQY
TRBV7-8	.	TRBJ1-1	ASSLAQVIIGTEAF
TRBV5-4	TRBD2	TRBJ2-1	ASSPSGRVDEQF
TRBV6-1	.	TRBJ2-7	ASSEAQNEQY
TRBV5-4	TRBD1	TRBJ2-7	ASSLTGVGGEQY
TRBV2	.	TRBJ2-5	ASSVGGVRVVETQY
TRBV5-6	TRBD2	TRBJ2-7	ASSVGLAGGAYEQY
TRBV30	.	TRBJ2-1	ACFTSGQQF
TRBV6-5	TRBD1	TRBJ1-5	ASRGQGTSNQPQH
TRBV5-1	TRBD1	TRBJ1-1	ASSLTGQGTLNTEAF
TRBV10-1	TRBD2	TRBJ2-7	ASSEPWKALSGRAPSYEQY
TRBV20-1	.	TRBJ2-3	SASTGGPGITDTQY
TRBV30	TRBD2	TRBJ2-7	AWSNRWTSGRDEQY